The 32 T cell receptor beta chains below come from one sample, sequenced in a study of regulatory T cells in long-lasting Graves disease. Specified time point: newly diagnosed GD, antithyroid drugs for less than 3 months. From PBMCs, RNA was extracted and then used to make the TCR library. TCR beta libraries were built with iRepertoire HTBI primers and Arm-PCR of CDR3 regions. TCRdb re-called the multiplex PCR reads with MiXCR, one entry per CDR3 protein. The sample gives about 240,000 distinct CDR3 sequences, 20% to 25% of which show up once; about 14% is in the top ten. This specimen was peripheral blood mononuclear cells (PBMCs), taken at new diagnosis, from a patient treated with antithyroid drugs. Receptor source: a female donor with Graves disease.

The sample holds many counts of this clonotype. The genes are TRBV29-1 and TRBJ2-1; 11 bases are a match to TRBD2. The CDR3 runs 16 residues. Looked up from germline, CDR1 is SQVTM and CDR2 is ANQGSEA. V dropped 6 bases and J dropped 6; count of bases not matched to a gene: 13. The CDR3 DNA sequence: TGCAGCGTCGCCCCGTGGGGTAGCGGGGGGGCCAATGAGCAGTTCTTC. Its protein product is CSVAPWGSGGANEQFF.

The V call is TRBV20-1, the J call TRBJ2-5; 8 bases match TRBD1. CDR1 is DFQATT, CDR2 SNEGSKA, per germline (reference sequence). The CDR3 spans 13 residues. With V trimmed by 4 bases and J by 4 bases, 5 bases remained unmatched. The CDR3 region has the DNA TGCAGTGCTACCATGACAGGGGCAGAGACCCAGTACTTC. It is translated as CSATMTGAETQYF.

V is TRBV5-1 and J is TRBJ2-1, with a possible D match to TRBD2 (6 bases). Germline CDR1 is SGHRS and CDR2 is YFSETQ. Trimming removed 0 bases from V and 0 bases from J, with 13 bases in between. The CDR3 extends over 17 amino acids. The CDR3 DNA reads TGCGCCAGCAGCTTGGTCGTCGGCGGGAACTCCTACAATGAGCAGTTCTTC. It translates to CASSLVVGGNSYNEQFF.

The table lists this clonotype with many counts. CDR3 nucleotides: TGTGCCAGCAGTACACTTCGTCTAAGGGGACCCTACGAGCAGTACTTC. Its protein is CASSTLRLRGPYEQYF. This rearrangement joins TRBV6-2 or TRBV6-3 to TRBJ2-7, with D possibly being TRBD1 or TRBD2 (5 bases each). The CDR3 has 16 residues. Germline lookup yields CDR1 MNHEY and CDR2 SVGEGT. Trimming left V 5 bases short and J 2 bases short, with 19 bases between.

This clonotype was observed at least ten times. The chain joins TRBV20-1 to TRBJ2-1, with TRBD2 matching over 14 bases. The J segment lost 9 bases and the V segment lost 6 bases, leaving 10 bases of the junction unmatched. This CDR3 contains 15 residues. In germline, CDR1 is DFQATT, CDR2 SNEGSKA (reference sequence). As DNA, the CDR3 is TGCAGTGCGACCGGGACTAGCGGGGGTAAGGGTGAGCAGTTCTTC. This gives the protein CSATGTSGGKGEQFF.

This clonotype was counted between two and nine times. This chain's CDR3 is CASSVSGGPYEQYF. The CDR3 nucleotides read TGTGCCAGCAGCGTATCAGGGGGTCCGTACGAGCAGTACTTC. The chain employs TRBV9 and TRBJ2-7; 7 nucleotides agree with TRBD1. From germline, CDR1 is SGDLS and CDR2 YYNGEE. The V segment lost 1 base and the J segment 4 bases; nucleotides outside the gene matches: 5. The CDR3 is made up of 14 amino acids.

Concerning this clonotype: Its ends do not fully match the called genes, so a read error is possible. The chain joins TRBV7-2 to TRBJ1-5; 12 nucleotides line up with TRBD1. CDR3 length equals 18 residues. From germline, CDR1 is SGHTA and CDR2 FQGNSA. DNA for the CDR3: TGTGCCAGCAGCGAAGGGACAGGGGGCCAGTATAGCAATCAGCCCCAACATTTT. This sequence encodes CASSEGTGGQYSNQPQHF.

To note about this clonotype: A far larger clone is off by one base, so a read error is likely. The chain is built from TRBV6-1 and TRBJ2-5; TRBD2 is a possible D gene (5 bases). Per the germline V gene, CDR1 is MNHNS and CDR2 is SASEGT. The V and J ends lost 6 bases and 1 base respectively, with 15 bases between them. CDR3 length: 15 amino acids. The CDR3 DNA reads TGTGCCAGCAGCCACCGAGGGCAGCTCCAAGAGACCCAGTACTTC. Translated, it gives CASSHRGQLQETQYF.

This clonotype was observed many times. The chain combines TRBV13 with TRBJ2-7; 7 positions agree with TRBD1. The V gene's germline CDR1 is PRHDT and CDR2 FYEKMQ (reference sequence). The CDR3 loop spans 15 amino acids. J gave up 0 bases and V 5 bases, and 7 bases lay outside the gene matches. As DNA, the CDR3 is TGTGCCAGCAGCAGGAGACAGGGAAGCTCCTACGAGCAGTACTTC. This translates into CASSRRQGSSYEQYF.

This clonotype was found a few times. The chain is built from TRBV6-5 and TRBJ1-6; 8 bases are a match to TRBD1. The germline V gene encodes CDR1 MNHEY and CDR2 SVGAGI. V lost 2 bases, J lost 9 bases, and 9 bases stayed unmatched. The CDR3 is made up of 16 amino acids. CDR3 sequence reads: CASSYTRQGISSPLHF. The CDR3 DNA sequence: TGTGCCAGCAGTTACACCCGACAGGGGATAAGTTCACCCCTCCACTTT.

This clonotype was observed at least ten times. The chain couples TRBV20-1 to TRBJ1-2, with unresolved D. Germline V gene sequence: CDR1 DFQATT, CDR2 SNEGSKA (reference sequence). V gave up 4 bases and J gave up 0 bases, with 9 bases separating them. This CDR3 is 13 amino acids long. The CDR3 DNA sequence: TGCAGTGCTATTAAAGAGTCTAACTATGGCTACACCTTC. Translated: CSAIKESNYGYTF.

This clonotype was seen repeatedly, ten times or more. The chain employs TRBV14 and TRBJ2-3; 15 nucleotides line up with TRBD2. The CDR3 loop spans 16 amino acids. The germline CDR1 and CDR2 sequences are SGHDN and FVKESK. J gave up 6 bases and V 3 bases, and 4 bases lay outside the gene matches. CDR3 amino acids: CASSHGTSGRFDTQYF. DNA of the CDR3: TGTGCCAGCAGCCATGGGACTAGCGGGAGGTTCGATACGCAGTATTTT.

Ten or more counts support this clonotype. The V gene is TRBV25-1, the J gene TRBJ2-2; 10 bases are a match to TRBD1. This CDR3 has 18 residues. With 0 bases clipped from V and 1 base from J, the junction kept 5 bases outside the gene matches. The germline gives CDR1 MGHDK, CDR2 SYGVNS. CDR3 sequence reads: CASSEYKTGGMNTGELFF. DNA of the CDR3: TGTGCCAGCAGTGAATACAAGACAGGGGGCATGAACACCGGGGAGCTGTTTTTT.

Concerning this clonotype itself: A read error may explain this, as a much larger clone is one base away. The chain employs TRBV9 and TRBJ1-5, with D perhaps TRBD1 (6 bases). V lost 5 bases, J lost 3 bases, and 15 bases lay in between. The CDR3 extends over 15 amino acids. Germline V CDR1 and CDR2: SGDLS, YYNGEE. CDR3 sequence (DNA): TGTGCCAGCAGTGGTAAAGGGGGTGACAATCAGCCCCAGCATTTT. Protein: CASSGKGGDNQPQHF.

This clonotype occurred many times. The rearrangement joins TRBV5-8 to TRBJ1-1, with D perhaps matching TRBD1 (5 bases). The CDR3 length is 15 residues. Germline CDR1 and CDR2: SGHTS and YDEGEE. Trimming took 4 bases from V and 1 from J, leaving 14 bases between them. The CDR3 bases are TGTGCCAGCAGCACCCTCCTTGGGGGGAACACTGAAGCTTTCTTT. Translation gives CASSTLLGGNTEAFF.

This clonotype has ten or more counts. J is TRBJ2-2 and V is TRBV7-3; 7 bases map to TRBD2. Per germline, CDR1 SGHTA and CDR2 FQGTGA. Germline trimming cut 2 bases from V and 3 bases from J; bases unmatched to any gene: 6. The CDR3 has 16 residues. Here the CDR3 reads CASSLSPSGHTGELFF. CDR3 sequence (DNA): TGTGCCAGCAGCTTATCGCCTAGCGGTCACACCGGGGAGCTGTTTTTT.

V is TRBV6-1 and J is TRBJ2-3, with 11 bases fitting TRBD2. Germline V gene lookup returns CDR1 MNHNS and CDR2 SASEGT. This CDR3 contains 16 residues. V shed 5 bases and J 6 bases; nucleotides not matched to a gene: 10. The CDR3 DNA follows: TGTGCCAGCAGTCAGCTACTAGCGGGGGTTTCCGATACGCAGTATTTT. Translation: CASSQLLAGVSDTQYF.

This clonotype was detected ten times or more. The chain combines TRBV6-1 with TRBJ1-1; no reliable D call. V was trimmed by 3 bases and J by 4 bases, leaving 12 bases between them. The CDR3 is 14 amino acids. The germline V gene has CDR1 MNHNS and CDR2 SASEGT. The CDR3 sequence: CASSDGPPTTEAFF. The CDR3, as DNA: TGTGCCAGCAGTGACGGGCCTCCGACCACTGAAGCTTTCTTT.

This clonotype was counted at least ten times. The chain is built from TRBV19 and TRBJ2-5; the D call may be TRBD1 or TRBD2 (6 bases each). The CDR3 consists of 15 residues. The germline V gene has CDR1 LNHDA and CDR2 SQIVND (reference sequence). V was trimmed by 5 bases and J by 2 bases, leaving 15 bases between them. In DNA form, the CDR3 reads TGTGCCAGTAGTCCGGGGGCTGGAAGACAAGAGACCCAGTACTTC. It is translated as CASSPGAGRQETQYF.

This clonotype appeared many times. The chain recombines TRBV20-1 with TRBJ2-7; 12 bases are shared with TRBD2. CDR1 DFQATT and CDR2 SNEGSKA come from the germline V gene (reference sequence). The V gene end was trimmed by 8 bases and the J gene end by 6 bases; junction bases not matched to a gene: 11. CDR3 length: 14 residues. CDR3 in DNA: TGCAGTACTCATCTAGCGGGAGGGAGGGGCGAGCAGTACTTC. As protein: CSTHLAGGRGEQYF.

The rearrangement links TRBV19 to TRBJ1-5; D gene ambiguous. Trimming cost V 5 bases and J 5 bases, with 10 bases left between them. This CDR3 contains 13 residues. CDR1 is LNHDA and CDR2 is SQIVND in the germline V gene (reference sequence). The DNA of the CDR3 is TGTGCCAGTAGTCCCCGGCGGGATCAGCCCCAGCATTTT. Translated, it gives CASSPRRDQPQHF.

This clonotype was counted at least ten times. The J gene is TRBJ1-5, the V gene TRBV4-1; no clear D gene. CDR3 length: 13 residues. Between the trimmed V and J ends, which lost 0 bases and 7 bases, there was a span of 7 bases. Germline V CDR1 and CDR2: MGHRA, YSYEKL. The CDR3 here is CASSQDEWQPQHF. The CDR3 DNA reads as TGCGCCAGCAGCCAAGACGAGTGGCAGCCCCAGCATTTT.

This clonotype was detected many times. The chain combines TRBV10-3 with TRBJ1-1; a weak D match, TRBD1 (5 bases). The germline V gene has CDR1 ENHRY and CDR2 SYGVKD. Trimming took 3 bases from V and 4 from J, leaving 12 bases between them. The CDR3 consists of 14 residues. The CDR3, as DNA: TGTGCCATCAGTGACGGGGGTATGGCCACTGAAGCTTTCTTT. This encodes CAISDGGMATEAFF.

With respect to this clonotype: One base separates it from a far larger clone, so it is likely a read error. The V gene is TRBV28, the J gene TRBJ2-5; tentative D call: TRBD1 (6 bases). CDR1 is MDHEN, CDR2 SYDVKM, per germline. CDR3 size: 15 residues. CDR3 in DNA: TGTGCCAGCAGGGATGGACAGTCCCGCTACAATGAGCAGCTCTTC. Translation: CASRDGQSRYNEQLF.

The J gene is TRBJ1-4, the V gene TRBV27, with TRBD1 as a possible D gene (6 bases). CDR3 length: 13 amino acids. V was trimmed by 5 bases and J by 8 bases, leaving 12 bases between them. Germline CDR1 and CDR2: MNHEY and SMNVEV (reference sequence). CDR3 in amino acids: CASSSRGNEKLFF. In DNA, the CDR3 is TGTGCCAGCAGTAGCAGGGGAAACGAAAAACTGTTTTTT. Full variable domain (rest looked up from reference TRBV27 and TRBJ1-4): EAQVTQNPRYLITVTGKKLTVTCSQNMNHEYMSWYRQDPGLGLRQIYYSMNVEVTDKGDVPEGYKVSRKEKRNFPLILESPSPNQTSLYFCASSSRGNEKLFFGSGTQLSVL.

The sample holds many counts of this clonotype. The V and J genes are TRBV6-1 and TRBJ1-4, with no clear D. The CDR3 has 14 amino acids. Germline CDR1 reads MNHNS; CDR2 reads SASEGT. V was cut by 5 bases and J by 7 bases, with 14 bases left in between. The CDR3 bases are TGTGCCAGCAGTCGCCATACGGAGAGTGAAAAACTGTTTTTT. It codes for CASSRHTESEKLFF.

This clonotype occurred many times. This rearrangement joins TRBV10-1 to TRBJ2-2; a weak D match, TRBD2 (5 bases). The CDR3 length is 14 residues. V lost 3 bases and J lost 6, with 11 bases in between. Germline V lookup: CDR1 WNHNN, CDR2 SYGVQD (reference sequence). CDR3 DNA sequence: TGCGCCAGCAGTGATCCCGGGAATTCCGGGGAGCTGTTTTTT. Translation gives CASSDPGNSGELFF.

Worth noting for this clonotype: Given a much more abundant clone one base away, this may be a read error. The rearrangement uses TRBV12-3 or TRBV12-4 and TRBJ1-6; no firm D call. The CDR3 contains 12 residues. With 7 bases removed from V and 11 bases from J, the gap between germline ends came to 12 bases. CDR3 residues: CASTLSGPPLHF. CDR3 DNA: TGTGCCAGCACCCTGTCAGGTCCACCCCTCCACTTT.

This clonotype showed up many times. The chain uses TRBV7-2 and TRBJ2-5; 10 bases are a match to TRBD2. Germline V gene sequence: CDR1 SGHTA, CDR2 FQGNSA. The CDR3 contains 19 residues. Trimming cost V 3 bases and J 7 bases; bases outside gene matches: 20. CDR3 sequence reads: CASSLGDGSASGRLGTQYF. CDR3 nucleotide sequence: TGTGCCAGCAGCTTGGGGGATGGTTCAGCTAGCGGGAGATTGGGGACCCAGTACTTC.

This clonotype was found many times. The V and J genes are TRBV24-1 and TRBJ2-1; the match to TRBD1 covers 7 bases. The CDR3 length is 16 residues. Germline trimming cut 7 bases from V and 3 bases from J; bases unmatched to any gene: 11. Germline lookup yields CDR1 KGHDR and CDR2 SFDVKD. CDR3 coding DNA: TGTGCCACCAGCGGGACAGAAGCTTCTCGCTACAATGAGCAGTTCTTC. Encoded protein: CATSGTEASRYNEQFF.

This clonotype has just a few counts. The gene calls are TRBV19 and TRBJ2-5, with TRBD2 matching 11 bases. The CDR3 extends over 16 amino acids. The V gene's germline CDR1 is LNHDA and CDR2 SQIVND (reference sequence). With 0 bases clipped from V and 5 bases from J, the junction kept 5 bases outside the gene matches. DNA of the CDR3: TGTGCCAGTAGTATAGATCCTAGCGGGGGGACGGAGACCCAGTACTTC. It translates to CASSIDPSGGTETQYF.

The genes are TRBV28 and TRBJ2-5, with TRBD2 matching over 10 bases. The V gene's germline CDR1 is MDHEN and CDR2 SYDVKM. The V segment lost 6 bases and the J segment 4 bases; nucleotides outside the gene matches: 5. The CDR3 contains 14 residues. CDR3 bases: TGTGCCAGCAGACAGGGACTAGCGAGAGAGACCCAGTACTTC. As protein: CASRQGLARETQYF.